The rows below give T cell receptor beta chains drawn from one sample of a study of cytomegalovirus exposure and HLA in healthy donors. Generated by immunoSEQ multiplex PCR, the TCRdb table keeps only in-frame clones and is missing some. The sample includes about 130,000 clones, about 80% of them seen just once. Sequenced: PBMCs. These receptors were collected from a young man in good health. Each CDR3 is given with its conserved first and last residue. Fields, in order: V gene, clone size, J gene, D gene, CDR3 protein, CDR3 DNA. A D gene is named only where the DNA matches it firmly. A clone size is listed for some rows: how often the clone was seen (once, few, many), or a class if it is expanded.

>TRBV27|-|TRBJ2-3|TRBD2
CASSSWTSGRTDTQYF
TGTGCCAGCAGCTCCTGGACTAGCGGGAGAACAGATACGCAGTATTTT
>TRBV29-1|-|TRBJ2-7|-
CSVDGRGDYEQYF
TGCAGCGTTGACGGCAGGGGGGATTACGAGCAGTACTTC
>TRBV18|-|TRBJ2-5|-
CASSASEETQYF
TGTGCCAGCTCCGCTAGCGAAGAGACCCAGTACTTC
>TRBV25-1|-|TRBJ2-1|-
CASSDGGGGNEQFF
TGTGCCAGCAGTGACGGGGGCGGGGGCAATGAGCAGTTCTTC
>TRBV4-3|-|TRBJ2-1|-
CASSQVTRTPNEQFF
TGCGCCAGCAGCCAAGTCACTAGGACTCCCAATGAGCAGTTCTTC
>TRBV28|-|TRBJ1-5|-
CASSKRESGNQPQHF
TGTGCCAGCAGTAAGAGGGAATCGGGCAATCAGCCCCAGCATTTT
>TRBV6-5|-|TRBJ2-7|TRBD2
CASRSELAGDHEQYF
TGTGCCAGCAGGTCCGAACTAGCGGGAGACCACGAGCAGTACTTC
>TRBV7-9|-|TRBJ2-1|-
CASSLASVNNEQFF
TGTGCCAGCAGCTTAGCCAGTGTCAACAATGAGCAGTTCTTC
>TRBV9|-|TRBJ2-5|TRBD2
CASSVAGLGAQTQYF
TGTGCCAGCAGCGTAGCGGGACTAGGGGCGCAGACCCAGTACTTC
>TRBV18|-|TRBJ2-3|-
CASSPMAQGTDTQYF
TGTGCCAGCTCACCAATGGCGCAGGGCACAGATACGCAGTATTTT
>TRBV18|-|TRBJ2-7|-
CASSPPRAGALEQYF
TGTGCCAGCTCACCACCCCGAGCAGGGGCCCTCGAGCAGTACTTC
>TRBV28|-|TRBJ1-4|TRBD1
CASRDRVVEKLFF
TGTGCCAGCAGAGACAGGGTAGTTGAAAAACTGTTTTTT
>TRBV10-1|-|TRBJ2-1|TRBD2
CASSSKGLAGGGSYNEQFF
TGCGCCAGCAGCTCCAAGGGACTAGCGGGAGGGGGGTCCTACAATGAGCAGTTCTTC
>TRBV7-9|-|TRBJ2-3|TRBD2
CASSSTTGLAGFSDTQYF
TGTGCCAGCAGCTCCACAACAGGACTAGCGGGATTTTCAGATACGCAGTATTTT
>TRBV13|-|TRBJ2-7|TRBD1
CASSGGTGNRWTYEQYF
TGTGCCAGCAGCGGGGGGACAGGGAACAGGTGGACCTACGAGCAGTACTTC
>TRBV28|-|TRBJ2-1|TRBD2
CASSPWTSGNYNEQFF
TGTGCCAGCAGTCCATGGACTAGCGGGAACTACAATGAGCAGTTCTTC
>TRBV29-1|-|TRBJ2-1|-
CSVGTSSYNEQFF
TGCAGCGTTGGAACTAGCTCCTACAATGAGCAGTTCTTC
>TRBV7-9|once|TRBJ2-2|-
CASSRVGGDPGELFF
TGTGCCAGCAGTCGCGTAGGAGGGGATCCCGGGGAGCTGTTTTTT
>TRBV7-2|-|TRBJ2-3|TRBD1
CASSPGTGDPDTQYF
TGTGCCAGCAGCCCCGGGACAGGGGACCCAGATACGCAGTATTTT
>TRBV6-5|-|TRBJ1-2|-
CASSYVQGGVNYGYTF
TGTGCCAGCAGTTACGTCCAGGGAGGGGTTAACTATGGCTACACCTTC
>TRBV14|-|TRBJ1-3|TRBD1
CASSPERTGWDTIYF
TGTGCCAGCAGCCCCGAGAGGACAGGGTGGGACACCATATATTTT
>TRBV19|-|TRBJ1-5|-
CASRGAHTAGQPQHF
TGTGCCAGTAGGGGGGCTCACACAGCGGGACAGCCCCAGCATTTT
>TRBV7-3|-|TRBJ1-1|TRBD1
CASSLSGGPEAFF
TGTGCCAGCAGCTTATCAGGGGGCCCTGAAGCTTTCTTT
>TRBV7-9|-|TRBJ2-7|TRBD2
CASSPPGAGGYEQYF
TGTGCCAGCAGCCCCCCTGGAGCGGGAGGGTACGAGCAGTACTTC
>TRBV11-3|-|TRBJ2-1|-
CASSTLPREQFF
TGTGCCAGCAGCACCCTTCCCCGGGAGCAGTTCTTC
>TRBV5-1|-|TRBJ2-7|TRBD2
CASSPTPTSGSLGDF
TGCGCCAGCAGTCCTACCCCCACTAGCGGGAGCTTGGGGGACTTC
>TRBV25-1|once|TRBJ2-7|-
CASSGHTNEQYF
TGTGCCAGCAGTGGGCACACCAACGAGCAGTACTTC
>TRBV7-9|-|TRBJ2-1|-
CASLKPGNNEQFF
TGTGCCAGCCTAAAGCCAGGGAACAATGAGCAGTTCTTC
>TRBV7-9|-|TRBJ1-3|-
CASTSPSGTGNTIYF
TGTGCCAGCACCAGCCCTTCAGGAACTGGAAACACCATATATTTT
>TRBV2|-|TRBJ2-3|TRBD2
CASSDVWGLAGEYTQYF
TGTGCCAGCAGTGACGTCTGGGGACTAGCGGGAGAGTATACGCAGTATTTT
>TRBV15|-|TRBJ2-5|TRBD2
CATRHLTGRLADQETQYF
TGTGCCACCAGGCACCTGACAGGGAGACTAGCGGACCAAGAGACCCAGTACTTC
>TRBV6-1|once|TRBJ1-1|-
CASSAQDTDAPEAFF
TGTGCCAGCAGTGCCCAGGACACCGACGCCCCTGAAGCTTTCTTT
>TRBV6-5|once|TRBJ1-1|-
CASSPFRQKNTEAFF
TGTGCCAGCAGCCCGTTTCGACAGAAGAACACTGAAGCTTTCTTT
>TRBV18|-|TRBJ2-1|-
CASSPPGPGRVGNEQFF
TGTGCCAGCTCACCACCGGGCCCCGGGAGAGTAGGCAATGAGCAGTTCTTC
>TRBV28|-|TRBJ2-1|TRBD1
CASSPYRGRFEEQFF
TGTGCCAGCAGTCCATACAGGGGGCGGTTCGAGGAGCAGTTCTTC
>TRBV4-1|-|TRBJ2-1|TRBD2
CASSQHLAEGYNEQFF
TGCGCCAGCAGCCAGCATCTAGCGGAGGGCTACAATGAGCAGTTCTTC
>TRBV15|-|TRBJ2-1|-
CATSRGAGRGDEQFF
TGTGCCACCAGCAGAGGGGCGGGGCGGGGTGATGAGCAGTTCTTC
>TRBV6-6|-|TRBJ1-5|-
CASSGRISSQHF
TGTGCCAGCAGTGGCAGGATCTCCTCCCAGCATTTT
>TRBV27|-|TRBJ2-7|TRBD2
CASSRTSGAYEQYF
TGTGCCAGCAGTAGGACTAGCGGAGCGTACGAGCAGTACTTC
>TRBV29-1|few|TRBJ2-5|-
CSGGEGDGFLETQYF
TGCAGCGGGGGGGAGGGGGACGGGTTTTTGGAGACCCAGTACTTC
>TRBV11-3|-|TRBJ2-1|-
CASSLVLQAMSFF
TGTGCCAGCAGCTTAGTGTTGCAGGCCATGTCGTTCTTC
>TRBV7-2|-|TRBJ1-1|-
CASSPHRGGTLLNTEAFF
TGTGCCAGCAGCCCCCACCGGGGAGGTACTCTTTTGAACACTGAAGCTTTCTTT
>TRBV7-2|few|TRBJ1-4|-
CASSRGATNEKLFF
TGTGCCAGCAGCCGCGGAGCAACTAATGAAAAACTGTTTTTT
>TRBV7-5|-|TRBJ2-5|-
CVRMGLHQETQYF
TGTGTCAGAATGGGACTCCACCAAGAGACCCAGTACTTC
>TRBV10-2|-|TRBJ2-1|TRBD1
CASGDRVPDEQFF
TGCGCCAGCGGGGACAGGGTTCCCGATGAGCAGTTCTTC
>TRBV6-5|once|TRBJ2-5|-
CASTPFGGSQETQYF
TGTGCCAGCACTCCTTTTGGGGGGAGCCAAGAGACCCAGTACTTC